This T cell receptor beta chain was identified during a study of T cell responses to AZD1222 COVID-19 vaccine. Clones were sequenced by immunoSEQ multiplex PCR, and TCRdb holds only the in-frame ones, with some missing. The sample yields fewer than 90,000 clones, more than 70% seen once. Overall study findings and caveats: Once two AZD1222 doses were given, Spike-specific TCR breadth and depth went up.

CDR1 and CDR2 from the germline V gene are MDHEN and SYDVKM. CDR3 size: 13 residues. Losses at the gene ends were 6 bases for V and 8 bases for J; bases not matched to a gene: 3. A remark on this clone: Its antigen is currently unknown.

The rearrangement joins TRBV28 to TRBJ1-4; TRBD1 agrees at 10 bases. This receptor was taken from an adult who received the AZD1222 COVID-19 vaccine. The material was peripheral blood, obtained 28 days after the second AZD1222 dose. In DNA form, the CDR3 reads TGTGCCAGCAGGACGACAGGGGGCGAAAAACTGTTTTTT. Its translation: CASRTTGGEKLFF.